The source of this T cell receptor (beta chain) is a study of blood T cell repertoires in COVID-19. Clones were read by immunoSEQ multiplex PCR, and TCRdb kept only the in-frame ones, dropping some. Among roughly 380,000 clones listed, about 89% were seen once. The CDR3 spans 14 residues. Germline CDR1 and CDR2: SGHRS and YFSETQ. Trimming pared 1 base from V and 7 bases from J, leaving 11 bases between. The V call is TRBV5-1, the J call TRBJ2-2, with D unresolved. This sequence originates from a man in his thirties or forties who had recovered from COVID-19. Sequenced input: PBMCs or T cells enriched from blood (not recorded which). The DNA for the CDR3 is TGCGCCAGCAGCTTGCTGGAGATCGGCGGGGAGCTGTTTTTT. Protein product: CASSLLEIGGELFF.